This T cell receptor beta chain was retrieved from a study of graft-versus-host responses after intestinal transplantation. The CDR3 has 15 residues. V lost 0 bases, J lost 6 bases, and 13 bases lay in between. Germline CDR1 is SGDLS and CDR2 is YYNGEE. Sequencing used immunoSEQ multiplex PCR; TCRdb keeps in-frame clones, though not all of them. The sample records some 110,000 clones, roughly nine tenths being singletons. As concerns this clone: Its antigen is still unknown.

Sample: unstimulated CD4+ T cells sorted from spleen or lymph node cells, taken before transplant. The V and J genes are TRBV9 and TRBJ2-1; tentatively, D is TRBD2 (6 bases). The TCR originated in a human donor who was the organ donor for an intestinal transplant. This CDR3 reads CASSVGWGEVNEQFF. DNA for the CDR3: TGTGCCAGCAGCGTAGGTTGGGGGGAAGTCAATGAGCAGTTCTTC. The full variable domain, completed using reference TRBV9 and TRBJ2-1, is DSGVTQTPKHLITATGQRVTLRCSPRSGDLSVYWYQQSLDQGLQFLIQYYNGEERAKGNILERFSAQQFPDLHSELNLSSLELGDSALYFCASSVGWGEVNEQFFGPGTRLTVL.